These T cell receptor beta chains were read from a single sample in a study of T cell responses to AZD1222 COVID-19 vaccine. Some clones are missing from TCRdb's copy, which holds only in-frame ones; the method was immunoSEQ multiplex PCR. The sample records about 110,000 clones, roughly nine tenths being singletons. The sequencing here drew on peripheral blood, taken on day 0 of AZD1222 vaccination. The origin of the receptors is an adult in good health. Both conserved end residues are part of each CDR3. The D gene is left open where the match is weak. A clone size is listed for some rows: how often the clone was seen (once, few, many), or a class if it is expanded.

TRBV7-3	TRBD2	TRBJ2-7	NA	CASSLAGGYEQYF	TGTGCCAGCTCCCTAGCGGGGGGGTACGAGCAGTACTTC
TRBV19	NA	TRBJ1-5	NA	CASSTDGNNQPQHF	TGTGCCAGTAGTACCGACGGAAACAATCAGCCCCAGCATTTT
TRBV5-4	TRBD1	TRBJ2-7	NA	CASRPGTGTLEQYF	TGTGCCAGCAGGCCCGGGACAGGAACCCTCGAGCAGTACTTC
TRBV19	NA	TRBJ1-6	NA	CASRILSSYNSPLHF	TGTGCCAGTAGAATTCTCAGCTCCTATAATTCACCCCTCCACTTT
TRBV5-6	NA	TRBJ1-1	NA	CASSSAWGAMNTEAFF	TGTGCCAGCAGCTCCGCCTGGGGGGCCATGAACACTGAAGCTTTCTTT
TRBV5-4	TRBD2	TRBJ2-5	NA	CASSFGTSSRGTQYF	TGTGCCAGCAGCTTTGGGACTAGCAGTCGCGGGACCCAGTACTTC
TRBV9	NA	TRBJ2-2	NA	CASSVGGGPQTGELFF	TGTGCCAGCAGCGTAGGGGGCGGACCTCAAACCGGGGAGCTGTTTTTT
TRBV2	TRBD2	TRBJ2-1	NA	CASSPPLLTTGGLNEQFF	TGTGCCAGCAGCCCGCCACTACTAACAACGGGGGGGCTCAATGAGCAGTTCTTC
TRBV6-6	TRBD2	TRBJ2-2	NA	CASSLLAGGNTGELFF	TGTGCCAGCAGTTTGCTAGCGGGGGGGAACACCGGGGAGCTGTTTTTT
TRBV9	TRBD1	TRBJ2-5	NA	CASSALTGGRETQYF	TGTGCCAGCAGCGCATTGACAGGGGGTAGAGAGACCCAGTACTTC
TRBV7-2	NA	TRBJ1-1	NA	CASSRTNQGAPLAFF	TGTGCCAGCAGCCGGACTAATCAAGGGGCCCCCTTGGCTTTCTTT
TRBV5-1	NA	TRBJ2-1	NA	CASSLSRPLGNEQFF	TGCGCCAGCAGCTTGTCCCGTCCCCTAGGTAATGAGCAGTTCTTC
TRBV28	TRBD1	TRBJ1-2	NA	CASSLSTGSYGYTF	TGTGCCAGCAGTTTATCGACAGGGAGCTATGGCTACACCTTC
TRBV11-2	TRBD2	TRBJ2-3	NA	CASSLALAGTDTQYF	TGTGCCAGCAGCTTAGCACTAGCGGGTACAGATACGCAGTATTTT
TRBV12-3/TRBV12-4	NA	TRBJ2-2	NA	CASTAGRQRELFF	TGTGCCAGCACAGCCGGCAGGCAGCGGGAGCTGTTTTTT
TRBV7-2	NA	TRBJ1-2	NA	CASSSGYEGYTF	TGTGCCAGCAGTTCAGGTTACGAAGGCTACACCTTC
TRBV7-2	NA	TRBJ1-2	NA	CASSMGLEDGYTF	TGTGCCAGCAGCATGGGGCTGGAGGATGGCTACACCTTC
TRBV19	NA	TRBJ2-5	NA	CASSTKQGEETQYF	TGTGCCAGTAGTACAAAGCAAGGGGAAGAGACCCAGTACTTC
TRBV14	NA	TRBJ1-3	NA	CASSQVFTAGSGNTIYF	TGTGCCAGCAGCCAAGTGTTCACAGCGGGCTCTGGAAACACCATATATTTT
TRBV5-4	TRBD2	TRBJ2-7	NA	CASSLGTRGYEQYF	TGTGCCAGCAGCTTAGGGACTAGAGGATACGAGCAGTACTTC
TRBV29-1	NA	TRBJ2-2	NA	CSATTKWERGLLEVTGELFF	TGCAGCGCGACTACGAAGTGGGAGAGGGGGTTGCTTGAAGTGACCGGGGAGCTGTTTTTT
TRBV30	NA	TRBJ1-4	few	CAWSVLREKLFF	TGTGCCTGGAGTGTACTACGGGAAAAACTGTTTTTT
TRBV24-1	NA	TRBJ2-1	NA	CATSEMGNRNEQFF	TGTGCCACCAGTGAAATGGGGAACAGAAATGAGCAGTTCTTC
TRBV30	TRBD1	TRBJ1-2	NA	CAWTPPATGTGTLDTF	TGTGCCTGGACACCACCCGCTACCGGGACAGGGACTTTGGACACCTTC
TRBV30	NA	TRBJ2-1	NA	CAWNPKAYNEQFF	TGTGCCTGGAATCCCAAGGCTTACAATGAGCAGTTCTTC
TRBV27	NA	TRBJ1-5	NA	CASSSGGTNQPQHF	TGTGCCAGCAGTAGTGGTGGCACCAATCAGCCCCAGCATTTT
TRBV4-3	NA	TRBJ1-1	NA	CASSRSQYTEAFF	TGCGCCAGCAGCCGATCACAGTACACTGAAGCTTTCTTT
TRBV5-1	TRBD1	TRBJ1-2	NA	CASSLEGTAINYTF	TGCGCCAGCAGCTTGGAAGGGACAGCGATTAACTACACCTTC
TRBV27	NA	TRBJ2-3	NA	CASTSKRGRGGTQYF	TGTGCCAGCACCTCTAAGCGAGGGCGCGGAGGTACGCAGTATTTT
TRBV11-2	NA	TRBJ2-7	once	CASSLGGGSYEQYF	TGTGCCAGCAGCTTGGGTGGTGGCTCCTACGAGCAGTACTTC
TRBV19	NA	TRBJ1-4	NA	CASSLGLWANEKLFF	TGTGCCAGTAGTTTGGGCCTGTGGGCTAATGAAAAACTGTTTTTT
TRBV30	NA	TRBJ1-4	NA	CAWLDGTTNEKLFF	TGTGCCTGGCTGGACGGAACAACTAATGAAAAACTGTTTTTT
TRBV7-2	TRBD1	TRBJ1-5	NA	CASSFPIQGQGLSNQPQHF	TGTGCCAGCAGCTTCCCCATCCAAGGACAGGGGTTGAGCAATCAGCCCCAGCATTTT
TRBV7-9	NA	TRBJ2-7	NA	CASSLPLSEQYF	TGTGCCAGCAGCTTACCGCTGTCAGAGCAGTACTTC
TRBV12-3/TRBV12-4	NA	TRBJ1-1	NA	CASRLAGMGEAFF	TGTGCCAGCAGGCTAGCGGGAATGGGTGAAGCTTTCTTT
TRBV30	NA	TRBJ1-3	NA	CAWDYSGNTIYF	TGTGCCTGGGATTACTCTGGAAACACCATATATTTT
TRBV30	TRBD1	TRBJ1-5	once	CAWSPDRDNFYSNQPQHF	TGTGCCTGGAGCCCCGACAGGGATAACTTCTATAGCAATCAGCCCCAGCATTTT